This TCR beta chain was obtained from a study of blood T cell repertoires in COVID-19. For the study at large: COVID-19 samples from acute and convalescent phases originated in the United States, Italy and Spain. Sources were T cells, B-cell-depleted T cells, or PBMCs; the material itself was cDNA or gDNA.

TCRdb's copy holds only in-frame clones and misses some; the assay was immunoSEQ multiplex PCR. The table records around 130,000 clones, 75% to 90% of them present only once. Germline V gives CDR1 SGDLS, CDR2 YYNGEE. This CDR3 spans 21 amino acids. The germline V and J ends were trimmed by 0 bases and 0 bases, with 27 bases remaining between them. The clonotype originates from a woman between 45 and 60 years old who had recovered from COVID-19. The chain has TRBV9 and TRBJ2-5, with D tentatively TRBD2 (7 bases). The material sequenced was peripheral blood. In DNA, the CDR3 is TGTGCCAGCAGCGTAGGAGGAGGAAAGGGGGGGTGGAACTTTTACCAAGAGACCCAGTACTTC. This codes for CASSVGGGKGGWNFYQETQYF.